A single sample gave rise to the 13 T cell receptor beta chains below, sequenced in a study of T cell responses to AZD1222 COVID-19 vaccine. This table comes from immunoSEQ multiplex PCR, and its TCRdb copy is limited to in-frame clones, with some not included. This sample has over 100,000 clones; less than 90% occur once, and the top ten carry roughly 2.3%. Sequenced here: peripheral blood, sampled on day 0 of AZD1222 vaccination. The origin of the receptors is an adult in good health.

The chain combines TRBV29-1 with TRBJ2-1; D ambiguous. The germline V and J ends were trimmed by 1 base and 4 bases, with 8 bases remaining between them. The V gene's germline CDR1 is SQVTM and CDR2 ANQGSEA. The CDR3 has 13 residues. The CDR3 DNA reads TGCAGCGTTGAAGGAATGGGGTACAATGAGCAGTTCTTC. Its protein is CSVEGMGYNEQFF.

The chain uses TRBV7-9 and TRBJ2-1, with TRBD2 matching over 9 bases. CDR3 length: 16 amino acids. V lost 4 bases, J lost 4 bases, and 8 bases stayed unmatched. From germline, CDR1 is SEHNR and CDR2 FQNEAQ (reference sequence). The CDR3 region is CASSSGRLAVYNEQFF. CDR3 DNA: TGTGCCAGCAGCTCCGGTAGACTAGCGGTTTACAATGAGCAGTTCTTC.

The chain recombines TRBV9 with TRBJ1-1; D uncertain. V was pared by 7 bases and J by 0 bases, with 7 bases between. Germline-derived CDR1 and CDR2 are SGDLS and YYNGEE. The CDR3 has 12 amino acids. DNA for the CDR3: TGTGCCAGCGGGATGATGAACACTGAAGCTTTCTTT. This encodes CASGMMNTEAFF. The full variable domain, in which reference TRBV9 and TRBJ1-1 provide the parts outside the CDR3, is DSGVTQTPKHLITATGQRVTLRCSPRSGDLSVYWYQQSLDQGLQFLIQYYNGEERAKGNILERFSAQQFPDLHSELNLSSLELGDSALYFCASGMMNTEAFFGQGTRLTVV.

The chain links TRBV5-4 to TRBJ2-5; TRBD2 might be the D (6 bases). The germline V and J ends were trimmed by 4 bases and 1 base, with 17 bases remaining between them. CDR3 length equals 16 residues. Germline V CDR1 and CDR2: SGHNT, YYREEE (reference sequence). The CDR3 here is CASSPRSGLPQETQYF. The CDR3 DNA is TGTGCCAGCAGCCCGCGCTCGGGACTCCCCCAAGAGACCCAGTACTTC. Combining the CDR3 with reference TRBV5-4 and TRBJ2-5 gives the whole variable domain ETGVTQSPTHLIKTRGQQVTLRCSSQSGHNTVSWYQQALGQGPQFIFQYYREEENGRGNFPPRFSGLQFPNYSSELNVNALELDDSALYLCASSPRSGLPQETQYFGPGTRLLVL.

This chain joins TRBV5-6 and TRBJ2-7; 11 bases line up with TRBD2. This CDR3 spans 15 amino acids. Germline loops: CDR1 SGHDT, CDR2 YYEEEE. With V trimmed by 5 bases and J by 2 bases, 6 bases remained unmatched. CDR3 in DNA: TGTGCCAGCAGGGGAGGGACTAGCGGAACCTACGAGCAGTACTTC. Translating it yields CASRGGTSGTYEQYF.

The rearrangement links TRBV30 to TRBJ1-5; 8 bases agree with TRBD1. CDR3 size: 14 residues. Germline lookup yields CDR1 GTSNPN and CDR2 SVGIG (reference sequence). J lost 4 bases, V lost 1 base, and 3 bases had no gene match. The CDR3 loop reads CAWSADRENQPQHF. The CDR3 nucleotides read TGTGCCTGGAGTGCGGACAGGGAAAATCAGCCCCAGCATTTT.

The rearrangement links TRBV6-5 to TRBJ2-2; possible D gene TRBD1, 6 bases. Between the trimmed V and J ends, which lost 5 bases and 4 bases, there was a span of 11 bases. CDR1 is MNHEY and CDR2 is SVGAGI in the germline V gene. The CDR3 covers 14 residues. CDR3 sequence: CASSTRTVTGELFF. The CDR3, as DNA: TGTGCCAGCAGTACCCGGACAGTCACCGGGGAGCTGTTTTTT.

CDR3 DNA: TGTGCCAGCAGTTCTAGTTATGAGCAGTTCTTC. Its protein product is CASSSSYEQFF. This rearrangement joins TRBV28 to TRBJ2-1; D gene uncertain. CDR3 length: 11 amino acids. Trimming stripped 4 bases from V and 8 bases from J, with 6 bases between. CDR1 and CDR2 (germline): MDHEN, SYDVKM.

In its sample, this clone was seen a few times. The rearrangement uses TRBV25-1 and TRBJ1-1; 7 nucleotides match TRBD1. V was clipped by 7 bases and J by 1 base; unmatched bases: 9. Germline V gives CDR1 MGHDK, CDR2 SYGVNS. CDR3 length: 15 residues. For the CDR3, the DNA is TGTGCCAGCAAAAGGGGGCGCGGAGGGAACACTGAAGCTTTCTTT. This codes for CASKRGRGGNTEAFF.

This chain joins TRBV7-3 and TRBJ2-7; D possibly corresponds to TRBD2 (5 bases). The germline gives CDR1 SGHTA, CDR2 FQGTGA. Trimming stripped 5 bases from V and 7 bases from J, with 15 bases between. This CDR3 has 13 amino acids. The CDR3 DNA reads TGTGCCAGCAGCACCGGACTGGGCTATGAGCAGTACTTC. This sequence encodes CASSTGLGYEQYF.

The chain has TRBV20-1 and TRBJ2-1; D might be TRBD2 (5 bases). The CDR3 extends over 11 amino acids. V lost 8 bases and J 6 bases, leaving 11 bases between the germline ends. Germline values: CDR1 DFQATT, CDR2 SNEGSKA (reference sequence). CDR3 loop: CSPHEGNEQFF. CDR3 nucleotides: TGCAGTCCTCACGAGGGCAATGAGCAGTTCTTC.

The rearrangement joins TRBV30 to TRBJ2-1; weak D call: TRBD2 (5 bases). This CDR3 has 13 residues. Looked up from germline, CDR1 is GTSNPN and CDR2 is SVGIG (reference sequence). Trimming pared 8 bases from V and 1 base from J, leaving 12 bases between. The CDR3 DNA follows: TGTGCCGCGGAGCGGCAATCCTACAATGAGCAGTTCTTC. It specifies CAAERQSYNEQFF.

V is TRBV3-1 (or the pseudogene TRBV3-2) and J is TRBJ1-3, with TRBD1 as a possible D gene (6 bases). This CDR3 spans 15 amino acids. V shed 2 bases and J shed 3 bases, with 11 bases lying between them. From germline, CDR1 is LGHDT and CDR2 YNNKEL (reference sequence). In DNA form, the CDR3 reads TGTGCCAGCAGCCAATTAGGGACACTTGGAAACACCATATATTTT. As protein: CASSQLGTLGNTIYF.